The present T cell receptor (beta chain) was sequenced within a study of T cells in Graves' hyperthyroidism and ophthalmopathy. Regarding the study as a whole: Peripheral blood also featured most of the thyroid clonotypes expanded above 0.001.

The investigators amplified TCR beta CDR3 regions from RNA transcripts. The HTBI primer set was used in a first-round RT-PCR of the TCR CDR3. TCRdb ran MiXCR on the multiplex PCR reads and lists one entry per CDR3 protein. Of about 510,000 distinct CDR3 sequences in the sample, around 15% were seen once. This clonotype was detected ten times or more. The antigen is undetermined. Sequencing input: blood. The receptor's source is a woman aged 40 to 55 with Graves' hyperthyroidism.

CDR3 bases: TGTGCTACCTTCCAGGCTGGAGAGCAGTACTTC. Amino acids: CATFQAGEQYF. The chain carries TRBV3-1 and TRBJ2-7; D is ambiguous. CDR1 and CDR2 (germline): LGHDT, YNNKEL (reference sequence). The CDR3 length is 11 residues.